This is a list of T cell receptor beta chains from one sample in a study of T-cell memory formation after mild COVID-19. TCRdb reprocessed the 5' RACE reads with MiXCR, giving one entry per CDR3 protein. The sample shows some 600,000 distinct CDR3 sequences, 17% of them seen only once. Sequencing used PBMCs or a T cell subset sorted from them (not recorded which). These receptors were taken from an adult woman who had mild COVID-19 (a few samples of this study predate the infection). Cell type and time point are not known. CDR3s include the opening cysteine and the closing phenylalanine or tryptophan. Fields, in order: CDR3 length, J gene, clone size, D gene, V gene, CDR3 DNA, CDR3 protein. The D gene is left open where the match is weak. Clone size, where shown, is once, few, many, or a class for clones that have expanded.

length: 19; J: TRBJ2-2; size: few; D: .; V: TRBV18; DNA: TGTGCCAGCTCACCACAGGACATCGGTCTCCCCGGTCTCGGCGGGGAGCTGTTTTTT; CDR3: CASSPQDIGLPGLGGELFF
length: 13; J: TRBJ1-2; size: few; D: .; V: TRBV6-5; DNA: TGTGCCAGCAGTGCAGGGGCTATGAGAGGCTACACCTTC; CDR3: CASSAGAMRGYTF
length: 15; J: TRBJ2-1; size: .; D: TRBD1; V: TRBV5-1; DNA: TGCGCCAGCAGCCTAACCGGGACAGGTTACAATGAGCAGTTCTTC; CDR3: CASSLTGTGYNEQFF
length: 14; J: TRBJ2-2; size: few; D: .; V: TRBV12-3/TRBV12-4; DNA: TGTGCCAGCAGCGTCACATCGAACACCGGGGAGCTGTTTTTT; CDR3: CASSVTSNTGELFF
length: 11; J: TRBJ1-1; size: many; D: .; V: TRBV6-2/TRBV6-3; DNA: TGTGCCAGCAGCGACACTACTGTAGCTTTCTTT; CDR3: CASSDTTVAFF
length: 13; J: TRBJ2-7; size: .; D: TRBD1; V: TRBV27; DNA: TGTGCCAGCAGGCGGACAGGGGGGTTCGAGCAGTACTTC; CDR3: CASRRTGGFEQYF
length: 13; J: TRBJ2-5; size: few; D: .; V: TRBV12-3/TRBV12-4; DNA: TGTGCCAGCAGTTTTTATGGGCAAGAGACCCAGTACTTC; CDR3: CASSFYGQETQYF
length: 16; J: TRBJ1-4; size: .; D: .; V: TRBV7-9; DNA: TGTGCCAGCAGCTTAGCGTTGGCCGGGGCTAATGAAAAACTGTTTTTT; CDR3: CASSLALAGANEKLFF
length: 14; J: TRBJ2-3; size: .; D: TRBD2; V: TRBV29-1; DNA: TGCAGCGCTGGTAGCGGGAGGGCGGGAGATACGCAGTATTTT; CDR3: CSAGSGRAGDTQYF
length: 16; J: TRBJ2-5; size: .; D: TRBD2; V: TRBV6-6; DNA: TGTGCCAGCAGTTATACTCTCCTAGCGGGGCCAGAGACCCAGTACTTC; CDR3: CASSYTLLAGPETQYF
length: 16; J: TRBJ1-5; size: few; D: .; V: TRBV4-2; DNA: TGTGCCAGCAGCCAAGACGTCAGGGGTAGCAATCAGCCCCAGCATTTT; CDR3: CASSQDVRGSNQPQHF
length: 13; J: TRBJ2-7; size: .; D: .; V: TRBV5-6; DNA: TGTGCCAGCAGCCAGGCCGGAGCGCGGGAGCAGTACTTC; CDR3: CASSQAGAREQYF
length: 15; J: TRBJ1-4; size: .; D: TRBD1; V: TRBV10-3; DNA: TGTGCCATCAGTGAAACGGGACAGCCAAATGAAAAACTGTTTTTT; CDR3: CAISETGQPNEKLFF
length: 16; J: TRBJ2-2; size: .; D: TRBD1; V: TRBV24-1; DNA: TGTGCCACCAGTGATTTGGGGACAGGGACTACCGGGGAGCTGTTTTTT; CDR3: CATSDLGTGTTGELFF
length: 13; J: TRBJ1-6; size: .; D: .; V: TRBV10-3; DNA: TGTGCCATCAGTGAGTCTAATAATTCACCCCTCCACTTT; CDR3: CAISESNNSPLHF
length: 16; J: TRBJ1-3; size: .; D: TRBD1; V: TRBV12-3/TRBV12-4; DNA: TGTGCCAGCAGCTCAAGATACAGGGGGCCTGGAAACACCATATATTTT; CDR3: CASSSRYRGPGNTIYF
length: 16; J: TRBJ1-1; size: .; D: .; V: TRBV15; DNA: TGTGCCACCAGCAGAGATTCCCTTGGACGTGGCACTGAAGCTTTCTTT; CDR3: CATSRDSLGRGTEAFF
length: 14; J: TRBJ1-1; size: few; D: .; V: TRBV7-2; DNA: TGTGCCAGCAGCCAGGGCTCCCCGAACACTGAAGCTTTCTTT; CDR3: CASSQGSPNTEAFF
length: 15; J: TRBJ2-5; size: few; D: TRBD2; V: TRBV27; DNA: TGTGCCAGCAAGGGACTAGCGGGAGCGCAGGAGACCCAGTACTTC; CDR3: CASKGLAGAQETQYF